Below are 26 T cell receptor beta chains sequenced from a single sample in a study of follicular helper T cells after annual influenza vaccination (dated 2017 in TCRdb). Taken with the paper, the label for time point translates to: 2014-2015 season, 7 days after vaccination. Preparation of the library involved the immunoSEQ multiplex PCR assay. In its TCRdb copy, this immuneACCESS table keeps in-frame sequences only and misses some clones. Where compared with another copy, unresolved V genes explain less than half of these, and the others have no known cause. The sample table lists about 7,800 clones, roughly 83% of them with a count of one. Around 1.9% of the sample lies in the top ten. Source: CXCR5+ CD38- circulating T follicular helper cells from blood, taken 7 days after influenza vaccination. Read against the paper, the sample's cell subset or site label means: circulating Tfh, non-naive CD4+CXCR5+PD-1+ (ICOS+CD38+ or ICOS-CD38-). The receptor set was obtained from an adult who received the influenza vaccine.

This clone showed up just a few times. This rearrangement joins TRBV5-4 to TRBJ1-1, with D unresolved. The CDR3 is 15 residues long. The germline CDR1 and CDR2 sequences are SGHNT and YYREEE (reference sequence). Trimming left V 6 bases short and J 1 base short, with 16 bases between. Here the CDR3 DNA reads TGTGCCAGCACACTCTCGGGAAACTCGAACACTGAAGCTTTCTTT. It is translated as CASTLSGNSNTEAFF. The full variable domain, in which reference TRBV5-4 and TRBJ1-1 provide the parts outside the CDR3, is ETGVTQSPTHLIKTRGQQVTLRCSSQSGHNTVSWYQQALGQGPQFIFQYYREEENGRGNFPPRFSGLQFPNYSSELNVNALELDDSALYLCASTLSGNSNTEAFFGQGTRLTVV.

This clone showed up just a few times. The CDR3 region is CASSEAPRSSEQYF. The CDR3 region has the DNA TGTGCCAGCAGTGAAGCCCCCAGATCGAGCGAGCAGTACTTC. The chain couples TRBV6-1 to TRBJ2-7, with no clear D. The V end was cut by 0 bases, the J end by 6 bases, with 12 bases between. The germline V gene encodes CDR1 MNHNS and CDR2 SASEGT. This CDR3 has 14 residues.

The chain recombines TRBV7-9 with TRBJ2-7; weak D call: TRBD2 (5 bases). The germline V gene encodes CDR1 SEHNR and CDR2 FQNEAQ (reference sequence). Between the trimmed V and J ends, which lost 1 base and 3 bases, there was a span of 10 bases. There are 14 residues in the CDR3. CDR3 sequence: CASSLEMGSYEQYF. CDR3 nucleotides: TGTGCCAGCAGCTTAGAAATGGGGAGCTACGAGCAGTACTTC.

There are a few counts of this clone. The rearrangement uses TRBV6-1 and TRBJ2-7, with D perhaps TRBD1 (6 bases). In germline, CDR1 is MNHNS, CDR2 SASEGT. CDR3 length equals 15 residues. Trimming cost V 4 bases and J 3 bases, with 16 bases left between them. This chain's CDR3 is CASSAHDRPSYEQYF. The CDR3 DNA reads as TGTGCCAGCAGTGCCCACGACAGGCCGAGCTACGAGCAGTACTTC.

This chain uses TRBV7-3 with TRBJ1-6; TRBD1 agrees at 9 bases. CDR3 size: 15 residues. V dropped 4 bases and J dropped 7; count of bases not matched to a gene: 5. Looked up from germline, CDR1 is SGHTA and CDR2 is FQGTGA. The CDR3 coding sequence is TGTGCCAGCAGCTCGACAGGGGGATTAAATTCACCCCTCCACTTT. This encodes CASSSTGGLNSPLHF.

This sequence joins TRBV6-5 and TRBJ1-4; D possibly corresponds to TRBD1 (5 bases). Germline V gene sequence: CDR1 MNHEY, CDR2 SVGAGI. Trimming cost V 7 bases and J 5 bases, with 14 bases left between them. This CDR3 spans 14 amino acids. The CDR3 nucleotides are TGTGCCAGCACTAGGGGTATTGGCAATGAAAAACTGTTTTTT. It specifies CASTRGIGNEKLFF.

The CDR3 sequence is CASSSSGTWEQYF. The CDR3 region has the DNA TGTGCCAGCAGCTCAAGCGGGACTTGGGAGCAGTACTTC. This chain uses TRBV7-9 with TRBJ2-7; 7 nucleotides agree with TRBD2. The ends lost 4 bases at V and 7 bases at J; junction bases unmatched: 7. The CDR3 contains 13 residues. The V gene's germline CDR1 is SEHNR and CDR2 FQNEAQ (reference sequence).

This clone was seen only a few times. The genes are TRBV30 and TRBJ1-2; a weak D match, TRBD1 (5 bases). CDR1 GTSNPN and CDR2 SVGIG come from the germline V gene (reference sequence). The CDR3 covers 14 residues. V was pared by 2 bases and J by 4 bases, with 14 bases between. The CDR3 spells CAWSRSGRFYGYTF. Written as DNA, the CDR3 is TGTGCCTGGAGTCGTTCAGGGCGATTCTATGGCTACACCTTC.

J is TRBJ1-2 and V is TRBV7-2; D possibly corresponds to TRBD1 (6 bases). Germline CDR1 reads SGHTA; CDR2 reads FQGNSA. The CDR3 is 13 residues long. Trimming removed 4 bases at V and 4 bases at J, with 10 bases between. The CDR3, as DNA: TGTGCCAGCAGCTCCGGACAGTTCTATGGCTACACCTTC. It is translated as CASSSGQFYGYTF.

This clone was found once. The V gene is TRBV6-1, the J gene TRBJ2-3; D is perhaps TRBD2 (6 bases). V lost 9 bases, J lost 5 bases, and 9 bases lay in between. From germline, CDR1 is MNHNS and CDR2 SASEGT. The CDR3 extends over 11 amino acids. The CDR3 here is CARTGLDTQYF. CDR3 coding DNA: TGTGCCAGAACGGGACTAGATACGCAGTATTTT.

The chain uses TRBV6-5 and TRBJ1-2; 10 positions agree with TRBD1. Looked up from germline, CDR1 is MNHEY and CDR2 is SVGAGI. The CDR3 extends over 14 amino acids. The V and J ends lost 6 bases and 2 bases, in that order; junction bases with no gene match: 3. The CDR3 is CASRPDRGNYGYTF. In DNA, the CDR3 is TGTGCCAGCAGGCCGGACAGGGGGAACTATGGCTACACCTTC.

This clone was recorded a few times. This sequence joins TRBV4-2 and TRBJ2-5; D gene unclear. The CDR3 has 11 amino acids. CDR1 LGHNA and CDR2 YNFKEQ come from the germline V gene. Trimming shortened V by 5 bases and J by 2 bases, and 3 bases separated the two germline ends. The CDR3 reads CASSEQETQYF. The CDR3 DNA follows: TGTGCCAGCAGCGAGCAAGAGACCCAGTACTTC.

The gene calls are TRBV5-4 and TRBJ1-1; 10 bases match TRBD1. Germline CDR1 is SGHNT and CDR2 is YYREEE (reference sequence). The CDR3 is 15 amino acids. V lost 3 bases and J lost 5; bases outside the gene matches: 7. The CDR3 sequence is CASSSRTGGETEAFF. DNA of the CDR3: TGTGCCAGCAGCTCCCGGACAGGGGGTGAGACTGAAGCTTTCTTT. Drawing the rest from reference TRBV5-4 and TRBJ1-1, the complete variable domain is ETGVTQSPTHLIKTRGQQVTLRCSSQSGHNTVSWYQQALGQGPQFIFQYYREEENGRGNFPPRFSGLQFPNYSSELNVNALELDDSALYLCASSSRTGGETEAFFGQGTRLTVV.

This chain joins TRBV28 and TRBJ1-4; tentatively, D is TRBD1 (6 bases). Germline-derived CDR1 and CDR2 are MDHEN and SYDVKM. With 6 bases removed from V and 5 bases from J, the gap between germline ends came to 13 bases. CDR3 length: 14 amino acids. CDR3 sequence: CASRIGGLNEKLFF. The CDR3 DNA sequence: TGTGCCAGCAGGATTGGGGGGCTCAATGAAAAACTGTTTTTT.

This clone was counted only a few times. J is TRBJ1-2 and V is TRBV7-9; no clear D gene. V was cut by 5 bases and J by 0 bases, with 7 bases left in between. The CDR3 covers 13 residues. CDR1 is SEHNR and CDR2 is FQNEAQ in the germline V gene (reference sequence). The CDR3, as DNA: TGTGCCAGCAGCGGGGTAACTAACTATGGCTACACCTTC. This gives the protein CASSGVTNYGYTF.

The chain uses TRBV18 and TRBJ1-6; D ambiguous. The CDR3 has 13 amino acids. V was shortened by 4 bases and J by 10 bases, with 11 bases between the two germline ends. From germline, CDR1 is KGHSH and CDR2 LQKENI. The CDR3 nucleotides are TGTGCCAGCTCACAGCGGACGGGGTCACCCCTCCACTTT. Residues: CASSQRTGSPLHF.

J is TRBJ2-7 and V is TRBV7-9; 9 positions match TRBD1. Germline lookup yields CDR1 SEHNR and CDR2 FQNEAQ (reference sequence). This CDR3 spans 19 amino acids. V lost 2 bases and J lost 4; bases outside the gene matches: 18. CDR3 residues: CASSLRVFGADRGLYEQYF. The CDR3 nucleotides read TGTGCCAGCAGCTTAAGGGTGTTTGGTGCGGACAGGGGCCTTTACGAGCAGTACTTC.

The genes are TRBV6-6 and TRBJ2-2; D is unclear. Trimming cost V 0 bases and J 1 base, with 6 bases left between them. CDR1 is MNHNY and CDR2 is SVGAGI in the germline V gene (reference sequence). The CDR3 contains 15 residues. The CDR3 bases are TGTGCCAGCAGTTACTCGAAAGGGAACACCGGGGAGCTGTTTTTT. This encodes CASSYSKGNTGELFF.

The chain is built from TRBV28 and TRBJ1-5; the D is unclear. CDR3 length: 13 amino acids. V shed 6 bases and J shed 10 bases, with 16 bases lying between them. Looked up from germline, CDR1 is MDHEN and CDR2 is SYDVKM. The CDR3 loop is CASSSKTRSPQHF. CDR3 DNA sequence: TGTGCCAGCAGCTCTAAAACTCGATCCCCCCAGCATTTT.

The chain employs TRBV6-1 and TRBJ2-1; no clear D. Germline V gene lookup returns CDR1 MNHNS and CDR2 SASEGT. CDR3 length equals 15 residues. V lost 2 bases and J 3 bases, leaving 11 bases between the germline ends. CDR3 in amino acids: CASSEQSALYNEQFF. In DNA, the CDR3 is TGTGCCAGCAGTGAACAGTCCGCACTCTACAATGAGCAGTTCTTC.

The chain is built from TRBV2 and TRBJ2-2, with 10 bases that match TRBD1. Germline CDR1 and CDR2: SNHLY and FYNNEI. There are 15 residues in the CDR3. Germline trimming cut 5 bases from V and 3 bases from J; bases unmatched to any gene: 3. The CDR3 DNA is TGTGCCAGCAGTCGGGACAGGGGTGACACCGGGGAGCTGTTTTTT. This gives the protein CASSRDRGDTGELFF.

The chain uses TRBV28 and TRBJ1-1; D may be TRBD1 (5 bases). The CDR3 contains 14 residues. Trimming pared 1 base from V and 5 bases from J, leaving 11 bases between. Germline CDR1 and CDR2: MDHEN and SYDVKM. CDR3 sequence reads: CASSLLGRETEAFF. In nucleotides, the CDR3 is TGTGCCAGCAGTTTATTGGGCAGGGAGACTGAAGCTTTCTTT.

The chain couples TRBV28 to TRBJ1-2; 8 bases fit TRBD1. This CDR3 region has 17 residues. Germline CDR1 and CDR2: MDHEN and SYDVKM. V was pared by 5 bases and J by 1 base, with 12 bases of the junction left unmatched. CDR3 sequence: CASSPSGGGSVNYGYTF. CDR3 in DNA: TGTGCCAGCAGTCCCTCAGGGGGCGGATCCGTTAACTATGGCTACACCTTC.

This clone was recorded only once. This rearrangement joins TRBV30 to TRBJ1-3; TRBD1 matches 9 bases. This CDR3 comprises 15 residues. Looked up from germline, CDR1 is GTSNPN and CDR2 is SVGIG (reference sequence). Trimming cost V 2 bases and J 4 bases; bases outside gene matches: 6. The CDR3 is CAWSHRDRDGNTIYF. The CDR3 bases are TGTGCCTGGAGTCACCGGGACAGGGACGGAAACACCATATATTTT.

This clone has just a few counts. The genes are TRBV2 and TRBJ1-6, with D tentatively TRBD1 (5 bases). CDR1 and CDR2 (germline): SNHLY, FYNNEI. The CDR3 consists of 15 residues. V lost 3 bases and J 7 bases, leaving 13 bases between the germline ends. CDR3 sequence reads: CASSEQQGFNSPLHF. The CDR3 bases are TGTGCCAGCAGTGAGCAGCAGGGTTTCAATTCACCCCTCCACTTT.

The chain combines TRBV28 with TRBJ2-3; the D is unclear. Trimming stripped 4 bases from V and 4 bases from J, with 18 bases between. Germline loops: CDR1 MDHEN, CDR2 SYDVKM. The CDR3 extends over 16 amino acids. CDR3 in amino acids: CASSYSLFTAADTQYF. In DNA form, the CDR3 reads TGTGCCAGCAGTTATTCCCTCTTCACGGCAGCAGATACGCAGTATTTT.